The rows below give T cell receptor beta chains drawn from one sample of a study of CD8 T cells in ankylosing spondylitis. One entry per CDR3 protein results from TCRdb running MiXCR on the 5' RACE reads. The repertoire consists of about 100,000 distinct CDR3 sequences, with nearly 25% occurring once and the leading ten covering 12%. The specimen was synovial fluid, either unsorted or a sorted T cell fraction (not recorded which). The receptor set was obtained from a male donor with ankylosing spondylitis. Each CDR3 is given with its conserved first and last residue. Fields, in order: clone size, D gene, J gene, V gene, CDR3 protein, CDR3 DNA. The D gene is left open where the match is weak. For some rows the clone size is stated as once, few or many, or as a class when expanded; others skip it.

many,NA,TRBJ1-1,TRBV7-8,CASSPPTANTEAFF,TGTGCCAGCAGCCCTCCGACAGCCAACACTGAAGCTTTCTTT
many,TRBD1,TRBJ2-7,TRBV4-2,CASSLRQGEVMGEQYF,TGTGCCAGCAGCTTAAGACAGGGAGAGGTAATGGGCGAGCAGTACTTC
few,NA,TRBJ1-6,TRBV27,CASSLYLGNSPLHF,TGTGCCAGCAGTTTATACTTAGGGAATTCACCCCTCCACTTT
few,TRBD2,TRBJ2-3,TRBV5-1,CASSGLAGVGSDTQYF,TGCGCCAGCAGCGGACTAGCGGGAGTGGGGTCGGATACGCAGTATTTT
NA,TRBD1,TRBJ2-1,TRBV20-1,CSATDRVGNNEQFF,TGCAGTGCAACGGACAGGGTAGGCAACAATGAGCAGTTCTTC
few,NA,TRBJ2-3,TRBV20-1,CSAQGSGTDTQYF,TGCAGTGCCCAGGGTTCAGGCACAGATACGCAGTATTTT
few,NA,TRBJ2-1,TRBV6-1,CASSESASRQHEQFF,TGTGCCAGCAGTGAATCCGCTAGCAGGCAACATGAGCAGTTCTTC
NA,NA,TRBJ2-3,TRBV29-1,CSVDRGMGTDTQYF,TGCAGCGTTGATCGTGGTATGGGCACAGATACGCAGTATTTT
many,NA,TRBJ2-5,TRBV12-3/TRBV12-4,CASSKGLTLQETQYF,TGTGCCAGCAGTAAGGGACTTACGCTCCAAGAGACCCAGTACTTC
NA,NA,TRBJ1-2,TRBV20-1,CSAAPFGYGYTF,TGCAGTGCCGCCCCGTTTGGGTATGGCTACACCTTC
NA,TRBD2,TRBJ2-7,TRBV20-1,CSARPSSGASYEQYF,TGCAGTGCTAGACCCTCTAGCGGGGCCTCCTACGAGCAGTACTTC
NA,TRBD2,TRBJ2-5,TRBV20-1,CSARDPSGRVRETQYF,TGCAGTGCTAGGGATCCTAGCGGGAGGGTCCGGGAGACCCAGTACTTC
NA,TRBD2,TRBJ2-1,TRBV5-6,CASSSRLAGGDEQFF,TGTGCCAGCAGCTCCCGACTAGCGGGAGGTGATGAGCAGTTCTTC
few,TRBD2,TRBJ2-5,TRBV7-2,CASSLQVSGNGETQYF,TGTGCCAGCAGCTTACAGGTTAGCGGGAATGGAGAGACCCAGTACTTC
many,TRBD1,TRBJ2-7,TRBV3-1,CASSRQGAYEQYF,TGTGCCAGCAGTCGACAGGGGGCCTACGAGCAGTACTTC
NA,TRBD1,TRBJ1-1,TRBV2,CASSRQGGTDTEAFF,TGTGCCAGCAGTCGACAGGGGGGTACGGACACTGAAGCTTTCTTT
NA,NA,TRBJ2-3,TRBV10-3,CAISESTDTQYF,TGTGCCATCAGTGAGTCTACAGATACGCAGTATTTT
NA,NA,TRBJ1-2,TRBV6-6,CASSPRISDGYTF,TGTGCCAGCAGCCCACGAATTTCCGATGGCTACACCTTC